Presented here are 5 T cell receptor beta chains from one specimen sequenced in a study of post-analysis software for immune sequencing data. Findings and limits, study-wide: TRBV5-6, TRBV5-1 and TRBV20-1 were among several TRBV segments more frequent in patients than controls.

The TCR beta cDNA libraries contained unique molecular identifiers. TCRdb called the PCR reads again in MiXCR, with one record for every CDR3 protein. The data contain approximately 360,000 distinct CDR3 sequences, 30% to 45% of them singletons. Antigens of these TCRs are unknown. Source material: blood. The receptors here all came from a girl under 18 with multiple sclerosis.

The chain has TRBV4-2 and TRBJ2-5; D may correspond to TRBD1 or TRBD2 (7 bases each). Deletions cut 0 bases from V and 4 bases from J, with 15 bases between. CDR1 and CDR2 from the germline V gene are LGHNA and YNFKEQ. The CDR3 runs to 16 residues. CDR3 in amino acids: CASSQDPGGGRETQYF. In DNA form, the CDR3 reads TGTGCCAGCAGCCAAGATCCAGGGGGGGGACGAGAGACCCAGTACTTC.

This sequence joins TRBV10-3 and TRBJ2-2, with D maybe TRBD1 (5 bases). Germline assignment: CDR1 ENHRY and CDR2 SYGVKD. V was cut by 2 bases and J by 0 bases, with 7 bases left in between. The CDR3 length is 15 residues. CDR3 in amino acids: CAISEGQANTGELFF. In nucleotides, the CDR3 is TGTGCCATCAGTGAGGGACAAGCGAACACCGGGGAGCTGTTTTTT.

The chain is built from TRBV4-3 and TRBJ1-1, with D maybe TRBD1 (6 bases). The CDR3 runs 14 residues. V lost 0 bases to trimming and J lost 1 base, with 6 bases between them. CDR1 is LGHNA and CDR2 is YSLEER in the germline V gene. The CDR3 is CASSQEGGNTEAFF. The CDR3, as DNA: TGCGCCAGCAGCCAAGAAGGGGGGAACACTGAAGCTTTCTTT.

The chain has TRBV4-1 and TRBJ2-5; 13 bases align to TRBD2. The J call may be mistaken, given a closer DNA end match to TRBJ2-7. The V gene's germline CDR1 is MGHRA and CDR2 YSYEKL. The CDR3 totals 16 residues. The CDR3 loop reads CASSQGLAGTNYEQYF. CDR3 DNA: TGCGCCAGCAGCCAGGGACTAGCGGGGACCAACTACGAGCAGTACTTC.

CDR3 bases: TGTGCCTGGAGTGGTGGGACGGGTGATGGCTACACCTTC. Translating it yields CAWSGGTGDGYTF. The chain links TRBV30 to TRBJ1-2; D possibly corresponds to TRBD1 (5 bases). From germline, CDR1 is GTSNPN and CDR2 SVGIG (reference sequence). The CDR3 contains 13 residues. V was pared by 1 base and J by 6 bases, with 12 bases between.